A single sample gave rise to the 20 T cell receptor beta chains below, sequenced in a study of Graves' ophthalmopathy and Graves' hyperthyroidism. Transcripts of RNA were the source for amplifying TCR beta CDR3 regions. An initial RT-PCR round employing HTBI primers preceded a second-round multiplex PCR. TCRdb redid the calling of the multiplex PCR reads with MiXCR, one entry per CDR3 protein. Of about 590,000 distinct CDR3 sequences in the sample, less than 40% were seen once. Material: peripheral blood or thyroid tissue (not recorded which). The origin of the receptors is an adult man with Graves' hyperthyroidism.

This clonotype was observed at least ten times. The J gene is TRBJ2-7, the V gene TRBV7-9; D is possibly TRBD1 (5 bases). The V end lost 3 bases, the J end lost 2 bases, and 20 bases lay between the germline ends. The CDR3 contains 17 residues. Germline CDR1 and CDR2: SEHNR and FQNEAQ (reference sequence). The CDR3 DNA reads as TGTGCCAGCAGCTTCGGTTTTGGGGCAGGGCGAACCTACGAGCAGTACTTC. This codes for CASSFGFGAGRTYEQYF.

This clonotype was recorded at least ten times. V usage is TRBV24-1 and J usage is TRBJ1-5; no clear D. CDR1 is KGHDR, CDR2 SFDVKD, per germline. There are 18 residues in the CDR3. V was clipped by 3 bases and J by 3 bases, with 20 bases between them. The CDR3: CATSDSTAEGVSNQPQHF. The CDR3, as DNA: TGTGCCACCAGTGATAGTACGGCTGAGGGAGTTTCCAATCAGCCCCAGCATTTT.

The V and J genes are TRBV29-1 and TRBJ1-4; 7 positions agree with TRBD1. Trimming removed 8 bases from V and 4 bases from J; junction bases left unmatched: 4. Germline V gene lookup returns CDR1 SQVTM and CDR2 ANQGSEA. The CDR3 spans 12 residues. The CDR3 reads CSTGTVNEKLFF. The CDR3 DNA reads TGCAGCACCGGGACAGTTAATGAAAAACTGTTTTTT.

The chain is built from TRBV6-5 and TRBJ1-1; 8 bases align to TRBD1. CDR1 is MNHEY, CDR2 SVGAGI, per germline. Losses at the gene ends were 4 bases for V and 2 bases for J; bases not matched to a gene: 18. The CDR3 extends over 19 amino acids. Here the CDR3 reads CASSFPNAQTGAKNTEAFF. CDR3 DNA sequence: TGTGCCAGCAGTTTTCCCAACGCCCAGACAGGGGCGAAAAACACTGAAGCTTTCTTT.

The chain is built from TRBV29-1 and TRBJ1-1; D is unclear. The CDR3 runs 12 residues. V was trimmed by 8 bases and J by 7 bases, leaving 17 bases between them. Germline CDR1 SQVTM, CDR2 ANQGSEA. CDR3 sequence: CSSPGLGNEAFF. Written as DNA, the CDR3 is TGCAGCTCACCGGGCCTAGGTAATGAAGCTTTCTTT.

This clonotype appeared many times. The rearrangement uses TRBV24-1 and TRBJ1-3, with 7 positions matching TRBD1. Trimming at V came to 5 bases and at J to 1 base, leaving 1 base not matched to a gene. The CDR3 has 14 amino acids. Germline CDR1 is KGHDR and CDR2 is SFDVKD. The CDR3 DNA sequence: TGTGCCACCAGTGTGGGACAGTCTGGAAACACCATATATTTT. It encodes CATSVGQSGNTIYF.

As to this clonotype: This may come from a read error, since a much larger clone is one base off. The CDR3 does not end in the conserved phenylalanine or tryptophan, so this is likely a read error. The chain combines TRBV6-6 with TRBJ2-7, with D unresolved. The CDR3 extends over 15 amino acids. V lost 4 bases and J lost 4, with 17 bases in between. Germline CDR1 and CDR2: MNHNY and SVGAGI (reference sequence). CDR3 residues: CASSSLDQRGYEQYL. The CDR3 DNA follows: TGTGCCAGCAGTTCCCTGGACCAGAGAGGATACGAGCAGTACCTC.

This clonotype was picked up many times. The rearrangement joins TRBV6-5 to TRBJ2-2; the D gene could be TRBD1 or TRBD2 (5 bases each). The CDR3 is 14 residues long. The V and J ends lost 2 bases and 3 bases respectively, with 7 bases between them. Per the germline V gene, CDR1 is MNHEY and CDR2 is SVGAGI. The DNA of the CDR3 is TGTGCCAGCAGTTACGAGGGGTACACCGGGGAGCTGTTTTTT. Translating it yields CASSYEGYTGELFF.

The chain uses TRBV9 and TRBJ1-4; TRBD1 is a possible D gene (5 bases). V lost 0 bases, J lost 3 bases, and 12 bases lay in between. This CDR3 is built from 16 residues. Germline CDR1 SGDLS, CDR2 YYNGEE. CDR3: CASSVDGGEANEKLFF. The CDR3 DNA follows: TGTGCCAGCAGCGTAGACGGGGGAGAGGCTAATGAAAAACTGTTTTTT.

The J gene is TRBJ1-5, the V gene TRBV24-1, with D perhaps matching TRBD1 (6 bases). The germline V and J ends were trimmed by 3 bases and 2 bases, with 19 bases remaining between them. There are 18 residues in the CDR3. Germline V lookup: CDR1 KGHDR, CDR2 SFDVKD. CDR3 in amino acids: CATSDHTGSDYGNQPQHF. CDR3 nucleotide sequence: TGTGCCACCAGTGATCATACAGGGAGCGACTATGGCAATCAGCCCCAGCATTTT.

The rearrangement uses TRBV2 and TRBJ1-2; TRBD1 is a possible D gene (5 bases). CDR1 is SNHLY and CDR2 is FYNNEI in the germline V gene. The V gene lost 6 bases and the J gene lost 6 bases, with 17 bases spanning the gap. This CDR3 comprises 14 residues. Here the CDR3 DNA reads TGTGCCAGCAGGTGGGGCGGCTCAAGCGATGGCTACACCTTC. Translating gives CASRWGGSSDGYTF.

The V and J genes are TRBV29-1 and TRBJ2-5; D tentatively fits TRBD1 or TRBD2 (5 bases each). V lost 8 bases and J lost 0, with 13 bases in between. The CDR3 sequence is 13 residues long. CDR1 is SQVTM and CDR2 is ANQGSEA in the germline V gene. The CDR3 DNA follows: TGCAGCAGCGACGGGACGAACCAAGAGACCCAGTACTTC. Its protein is CSSDGTNQETQYF.

This clonotype has at least ten counts. This chain links TRBV20-1 with TRBJ2-5; maybe TRBD2 (5 bases). The V and J ends lost 5 bases and 2 bases respectively, with 6 bases between them. This CDR3 region has 11 residues. CDR1 and CDR2 (germline): DFQATT, SNEGSKA (reference sequence). CDR3 protein: CSAREQETQYF. CDR3 coding DNA: TGCAGTGCTCGGGAACAAGAGACCCAGTACTTC.

This chain links TRBV7-2 with TRBJ2-5, with 9 bases aligning to TRBD1. This CDR3 is 15 amino acids long. With V trimmed by 5 bases and J by 9 bases, 13 bases remained unmatched. From germline, CDR1 is SGHTA and CDR2 FQGNSA. CDR3 DNA: TGTGCCAGCAGCCTGACAGGGGGGAGCAATCAGCCCCAGTACTTC. This codes for CASSLTGGSNQPQYF.

This chain connects TRBV6-5 to TRBJ1-5, with D uncertain. V lost 6 bases and J lost 0, with 9 bases in between. The V gene's germline CDR1 is MNHEY and CDR2 SVGAGI. CDR3 length: 14 residues. DNA of the CDR3: TGTGCCAGCAGCCACGGGGATAGCAATCAGCCCCAGCATTTT. Residues: CASSHGDSNQPQHF.

This clonotype showed up many times. The rearrangement uses TRBV7-8 and TRBJ2-7; D is ambiguous. The CDR3 runs 16 residues. V lost 5 bases to trimming and J lost 3 bases, with 20 bases between them. Germline V gene lookup returns CDR1 SGHVS and CDR2 FQNEAQ. The CDR3 sequence is CASSPLSGSWGYEQYF. For the CDR3, the DNA is TGTGCCAGCAGCCCGCTGAGTGGATCGTGGGGCTACGAGCAGTACTTC.

This clonotype has ten or more counts. The gene calls are TRBV20-1 and TRBJ1-6; TRBD1 might be the D (5 bases). The germline V and J ends were trimmed by 3 bases and 10 bases, with 16 bases remaining between them. The CDR3 extends over 14 amino acids. Per germline, CDR1 DFQATT and CDR2 SNEGSKA (reference sequence). The CDR3 nucleotides are TGCAGTGCTAGGGTTGGTCGGGGGGAATCACCCCTCCACTTT. This gives the protein CSARVGRGESPLHF.

The chain has TRBV20-1 and TRBJ1-6, with a possible D match to TRBD1 (6 bases). The CDR3 has 13 residues. The V and J ends lost 3 bases and 7 bases respectively, with 10 bases between them. The germline V gene has CDR1 DFQATT and CDR2 SNEGSKA (reference sequence). CDR3 DNA: TGCAGTGCTAGGGGGGGGGCCAATTCACCCCTCCACTTT. Translating gives CSARGGANSPLHF.

The sample holds a few counts of this clonotype. One junction end does not reproduce the germline sequence, and a read error may be involved. This chain joins TRBV4-1 and TRBJ2-7, with 12 bases identical to TRBD1. CDR1 MGHRA and CDR2 YSYEKL come from the germline V gene. The CDR3 is 15 residues long. This CDR3 reads CASSSGTGGSDEQYF. In DNA form, the CDR3 reads TGCGCCAGCAGCTCCGGGACAGGGGGCTCCGACGAGCAGTACTTC.

On this clonotype: The junction differs from germline at one of its ends, possibly a read error. This sequence joins TRBV5-1 and TRBJ2-7; 10 positions match TRBD1. The CDR3 is 14 residues long. CDR1 SGHRS and CDR2 YFSETQ come from the germline V gene. The CDR3 sequence: CASSLPGQGFEQYF. The DNA for the CDR3 is TGTGCCAGCAGCTTACCGGGACAGGGGTTCGAGCAGTACTTC. Using reference TRBV5-1 and TRBJ2-7 for the parts outside the CDR3, the full variable domain is KAGVTQTPRYLIKTRGQQVTLSCSPISGHRSVSWYQQTPGQGLQFLFEYFSETQRNKGNFPGRFSGRQFSNSRSEMNVSTLELGDSALYLCASSLPGQGFEQYFGPGTRLTVT.